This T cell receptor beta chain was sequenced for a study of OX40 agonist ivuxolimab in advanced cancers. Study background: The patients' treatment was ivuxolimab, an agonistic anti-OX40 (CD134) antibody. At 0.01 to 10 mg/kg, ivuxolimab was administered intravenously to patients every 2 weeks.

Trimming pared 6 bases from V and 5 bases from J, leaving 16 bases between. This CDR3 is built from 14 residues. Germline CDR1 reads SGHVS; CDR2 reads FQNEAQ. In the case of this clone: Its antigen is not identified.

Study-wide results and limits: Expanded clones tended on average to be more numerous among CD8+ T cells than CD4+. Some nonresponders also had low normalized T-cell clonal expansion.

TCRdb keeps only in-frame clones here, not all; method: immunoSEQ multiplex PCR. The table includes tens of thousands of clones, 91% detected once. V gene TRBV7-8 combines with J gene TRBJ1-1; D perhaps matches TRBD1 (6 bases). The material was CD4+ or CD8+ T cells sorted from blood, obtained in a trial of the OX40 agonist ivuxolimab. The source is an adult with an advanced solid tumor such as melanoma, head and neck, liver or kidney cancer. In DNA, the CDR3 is TGTGCCAGCAGGGCGGGAGGGGGGCGGACTGAAGCTTTCTTT. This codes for CASRAGGGRTEAFF.